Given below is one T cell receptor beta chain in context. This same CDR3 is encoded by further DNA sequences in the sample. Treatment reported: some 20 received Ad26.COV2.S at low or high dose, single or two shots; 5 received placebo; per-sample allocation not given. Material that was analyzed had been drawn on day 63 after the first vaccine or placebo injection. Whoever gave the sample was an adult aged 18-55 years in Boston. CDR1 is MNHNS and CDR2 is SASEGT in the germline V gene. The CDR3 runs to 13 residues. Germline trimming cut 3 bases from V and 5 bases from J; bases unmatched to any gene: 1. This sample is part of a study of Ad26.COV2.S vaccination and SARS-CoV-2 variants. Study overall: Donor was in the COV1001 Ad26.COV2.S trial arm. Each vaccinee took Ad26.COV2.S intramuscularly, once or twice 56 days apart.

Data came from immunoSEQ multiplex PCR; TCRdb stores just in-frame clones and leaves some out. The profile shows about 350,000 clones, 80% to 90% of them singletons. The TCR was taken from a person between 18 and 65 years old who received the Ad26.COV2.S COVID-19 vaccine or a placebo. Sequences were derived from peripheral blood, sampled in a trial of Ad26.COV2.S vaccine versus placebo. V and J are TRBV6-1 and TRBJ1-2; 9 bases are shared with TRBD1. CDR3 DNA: TGTGCCAGCAGTGAGGGACAGGGTTATGGCTACACCTTC. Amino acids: CASSEGQGYGYTF.